This T cell receptor (beta chain) derives from a study of T cell responses to AZD1222 COVID-19 vaccine. As to this clone: Its antigen is undetermined.

The data were produced by immunoSEQ multiplex PCR, yet TCRdb's version contains in-frame clones alone and is incomplete. This table has 150,000 to 250,000 clones, roughly 90% appearing once. Study-level points and caveats: Targeting of unmutated variant regions was reportedly seen in nearly half of spike-specific TCRs. Compared with day 0, the breadth and depth of the Spike-specific TCR repertoire rose significantly after two doses of AZD1222. The sample set comprised mostly white British donors with more females, and clonal diversity was possibly underestimated. Baseline testing showed seropositivity in only a handful of AZD1222 recipients.

Between the trimmed V and J ends, which lost 2 bases and 4 bases, there was a span of 14 bases. The CDR3 consists of 15 residues. Germline CDR1 and CDR2: LGHDT and YNNKEL (reference sequence). The chain has TRBV3-1 (or the pseudogene TRBV3-2) and TRBJ1-1, with D perhaps matching TRBD1 (5 bases). The sequence derives from an adult who received the AZD1222 COVID-19 vaccine. This sample comprised peripheral blood, obtained 28 days after the second AZD1222 dose. CDR3 region: CASSQNRPIGTEAFF. The CDR3 DNA is TGTGCCAGCAGCCAAAACAGGCCGATTGGCACTGAAGCTTTCTTT.